A single sample gave rise to the 24 T cell receptor beta chains below, sequenced in a study of blood T cell repertoires in COVID-19. Using immunoSEQ multiplex PCR, the repertoire was profiled, and TCRdb retains in-frame clones only, with some absent. The table has 470,000 or so clones, about 89% seen once. Sequencing input: peripheral blood. The receptors were sampled from a woman in her 30s with acute or convalescent COVID-19.

V and J are TRBV29-1 and TRBJ1-2; possible D gene TRBD1, 5 bases. CDR3 size: 15 residues. The germline V gene has CDR1 SQVTM and CDR2 ANQGSEA. V was trimmed by 6 bases and J by 0 bases, leaving 17 bases between them. CDR3 sequence reads: CSVEGAGATNYGYTF. The CDR3 bases are TGCAGCGTGGAGGGAGCTGGGGCGACTAACTATGGCTACACCTTC.

V and J are TRBV5-1 and TRBJ2-5, with 9 bases identical to TRBD1. The V gene end was trimmed by 5 bases and the J gene end by 5 bases; junction bases not matched to a gene: 7. Germline V CDR1 and CDR2: SGHRS, YFSETQ. This CDR3 region has 14 residues. CDR3 region: CASSNRGHGETQYF. The CDR3 DNA sequence: TGCGCCAGCAGTAACAGGGGGCATGGGGAGACCCAGTACTTC.

The rearrangement joins TRBV19 to TRBJ1-2; 7 bases match TRBD1. Germline V CDR1 and CDR2: LNHDA, SQIVND (reference sequence). CDR3 size: 15 residues. V dropped 6 bases and J dropped 6; count of bases not matched to a gene: 13. The CDR3 coding sequence is TGTGCCAGTAGACGGTCAGGGGGGATATCGGATGGCTACACCTTC. This translates into CASRRSGGISDGYTF.

The CDR3 DNA sequence: TGTGCCAGCAGTTACTGGTCGGGCGGGCGCGATGGCTACACCTTC. It encodes CASSYWSGGRDGYTF. The chain employs TRBV6-5 and TRBJ1-2; the D is unclear. V gave up 1 base and J gave up 6 bases, with 15 bases separating them. In germline, CDR1 is MNHEY, CDR2 SVGAGI. CDR3 length: 15 residues.

The chain combines TRBV19 with TRBJ2-7; D possibly corresponds to TRBD1 (5 bases). The V and J ends lost 3 bases and 2 bases respectively, with 11 bases between them. The CDR3 contains 14 residues. Looked up from germline, CDR1 is LNHDA and CDR2 is SQIVND (reference sequence). The CDR3 region has the DNA TGTGCCAGTAGTATCACAGGAATGGCCTACGAGCAGTACTTC. Encoded protein: CASSITGMAYEQYF.

The rearrangement uses TRBV5-1 and TRBJ2-3; 7 bases are a match to TRBD1. CDR1 is SGHRS and CDR2 is YFSETQ in the germline V gene. V was pared by 2 bases and J by 3 bases, with 6 bases of the junction left unmatched. The CDR3 runs to 15 residues. The CDR3, as DNA: TGCGCCAGCAGCTTTCGCAGGGGGTGGACAGATACGCAGTATTTT. Protein product: CASSFRRGWTDTQYF.

The V call is TRBV27, the J call TRBJ2-7, with 9 bases fitting TRBD1. Germline V gives CDR1 MNHEY, CDR2 SMNVEV (reference sequence). The CDR3 is 13 residues long. The V segment lost 8 bases and the J segment 6 bases; nucleotides outside the gene matches: 8. The CDR3 region has the DNA TGTGCCAGCCGCGGACAGGGGACCGCCGAGCAGTACTTC. The encoded protein is CASRGQGTAEQYF.

The rearrangement links TRBV7-2 to TRBJ1-2, with 7 positions matching TRBD1. The CDR3 spans 16 residues. V lost 5 bases and J lost 7; bases outside the gene matches: 16. From germline, CDR1 is SGHTA and CDR2 FQGNSA. The CDR3 nucleotides are TGTGCCAGCAGCGAAGTAGGATTAACAGGGGCTGGTGGCTACACCTTC. Encoded protein: CASSEVGLTGAGGYTF. Looking up the rest from reference TRBV7-2 and TRBJ1-2 gives the full variable domain: GAGVSQSPSNKVTEKGKDVELRCDPISGHTALYWYRQSLGQGLEFLIYFQGNSAPDKSGLPSDRFSAERTGGSVSTLTIQRTQQEDSAVYLCASSEVGLTGAGGYTFGSGTRLTVV.

The rearrangement joins TRBV4-1 to TRBJ2-2; 7 bases agree with TRBD1. Germline CDR1 MGHRA, CDR2 YSYEKL. CDR3 length: 16 amino acids. The junction had 10 bases not matched to a gene; V was cut back by 5 bases and J by 4 bases. In DNA form, the CDR3 reads TGCGCCAGCAGCTATCCGGGACAGAGTATCACCGGGGAGCTGTTTTTT. Its protein is CASSYPGQSITGELFF.

The chain links TRBV2 to TRBJ2-1; TRBD1 is a possible D gene (6 bases). Germline V gene sequence: CDR1 SNHLY, CDR2 FYNNEI. The CDR3 has 17 residues. The germline V and J ends were trimmed by 5 bases and 8 bases, with 25 bases remaining between them. The CDR3 is CASSSSVDSPKRDEQFF. In DNA, the CDR3 is TGTGCCAGCAGTTCTTCCGTGGACAGCCCCAAACGGGATGAGCAGTTCTTC. The entire variable domain, with the rest obtained from reference TRBV2 and TRBJ2-1, is as follows: EPEVTQTPSHQVTQMGQEVILRCVPISNHLYFYWYRQILGQKVEFLVSFYNNEISEKSEIFDDQFSVERPDGSNFTLKIRSTKLEDSAMYFCASSSSVDSPKRDEQFFGPGTRLTVL.

The chain uses TRBV9 and TRBJ2-3, with TRBD1 as a possible D gene (6 bases). The germline V gene has CDR1 SGDLS and CDR2 YYNGEE. Trimming stripped 4 bases from V and 6 bases from J, with 12 bases between. The CDR3 spans 13 residues. The CDR3: CASSRTEWDTQYF. The CDR3 bases are TGTGCCAGCAGCAGGACAGAGTGGGATACGCAGTATTTT.

The rearrangement joins TRBV6-5 to TRBJ2-7, with D perhaps matching TRBD1 (6 bases). Germline assignment: CDR1 MNHEY and CDR2 SVGAGI. V dropped 4 bases and J dropped 7 bases, with 14 bases sitting between them. This CDR3 region has 13 residues. CDR3 amino acids: CASSWDMGREQYF. The CDR3 region has the DNA TGTGCCAGCAGTTGGGACATGGGCCGAGAGCAGTACTTC.

The chain couples TRBV28 to TRBJ1-3; tentative D call: TRBD1 (5 bases). Trimming removed 5 bases at V and 4 bases at J, with 15 bases between. CDR1 MDHEN and CDR2 SYDVKM come from the germline V gene. The CDR3 contains 15 residues. The CDR3 here is CASSVRVPGGNTIYF. CDR3 sequence (DNA): TGTGCCAGCAGTGTCAGGGTTCCCGGAGGAAACACCATATATTTT.

This rearrangement joins TRBV2 to TRBJ1-4; 9 bases are shared with TRBD1. With V trimmed by 8 bases and J by 3 bases, 1 base remained unmatched. Germline V gives CDR1 SNHLY, CDR2 FYNNEI. The CDR3 extends over 13 amino acids. As DNA, the CDR3 is TGTGCCAGCGGACAGGGGCCTAATGAAAAACTGTTTTTT. This translates into CASGQGPNEKLFF.

The chain employs TRBV7-8 and TRBJ2-7; TRBD2 agrees at 7 bases. Germline V CDR1 and CDR2: SGHVS, FQNEAQ. V shed 6 bases and J 5 bases; nucleotides not matched to a gene: 4. The CDR3 contains 12 residues. The CDR3 nucleotides read TGTGCCAGCAGTGGGGCGGGGGACGAGCAGTACTTC. It specifies CASSGAGDEQYF.

The chain uses TRBV7-9 and TRBJ2-5, with 11 nucleotides matching TRBD1. The germline CDR1 and CDR2 sequences are SEHNR and FQNEAQ (reference sequence). The CDR3 covers 19 residues. V was pared by 4 bases and J by 1 base, with 14 bases of the junction left unmatched. CDR3 sequence: CASSSPRTGGTLFQETQYF. CDR3 nucleotides: TGTGCCAGCAGCTCCCCCAGGACAGGGGGCACTCTTTTCCAAGAGACCCAGTACTTC.

Written as DNA, the CDR3 is TGTGCCAGCAAAGACTACTACAATGAGCAGTTCTTC. Protein sequence: CASKDYYNEQFF. The chain joins TRBV18 to TRBJ2-1; a weak D match, TRBD2 (5 bases). The V end was cut by 8 bases, the J end by 3 bases, with 8 bases between. The CDR3 totals 12 residues. The V gene's germline CDR1 is KGHSH and CDR2 LQKENI.

The rearrangement links TRBV6-1 to TRBJ1-2; TRBD1 aligns across 9 bases. Germline lookup yields CDR1 MNHNS and CDR2 SASEGT. Germline trimming cut 3 bases from V and 5 bases from J; bases unmatched to any gene: 4. CDR3 length: 14 residues. CDR3: CASSEKGQGYGYTF. In nucleotides, the CDR3 is TGTGCCAGCAGTGAGAAGGGACAGGGTTATGGCTACACCTTC.

This sequence joins TRBV19 and TRBJ1-5, with 7 bases matching TRBD1. The V and J ends lost 6 bases and 9 bases, in that order; junction bases with no gene match: 17. The CDR3 consists of 16 residues. The germline gives CDR1 LNHDA, CDR2 SQIVND (reference sequence). The CDR3, as DNA: TGTGCCAGTAGCGTTTCAATGGGGGCCCAGGGGGTGCCCCAGCATTTT. Translation: CASSVSMGAQGVPQHF. The full variable domain, in which reference TRBV19 and TRBJ1-5 provide the parts outside the CDR3, is DGGITQSPKYLFRKEGQNVTLSCEQNLNHDAMYWYRQDPGQGLRLIYYSQIVNDFQKGDIAEGYSVSREKKESFPLTVTSAQKNPTAFYLCASSVSMGAQGVPQHFGDGTRLSIL.

The V call is TRBV7-2, the J call TRBJ2-7; 8 bases are a match to TRBD1. CDR1 SGHTA and CDR2 FQGNSA come from the germline V gene. This CDR3 contains 15 residues. V shed 4 bases, J shed 0 bases, and the junction held 5 bases outside the gene matches. As DNA, the CDR3 is TGTGCCAGCAGCTCATTACAGGGGGTCTCCTACGAGCAGTACTTC. Translation: CASSSLQGVSYEQYF.

This chain links TRBV30 with TRBJ2-1; tentative D call: TRBD2 (5 bases). This CDR3 is 11 amino acids long. Looked up from germline, CDR1 is GTSNPN and CDR2 is SVGIG (reference sequence). Trimming took 4 bases from V and 10 from J, leaving 11 bases between them. CDR3 in DNA: TGTGCCTGGAATTCGGGCGGGGAGCAGTTCTTC. This encodes CAWNSGGEQFF.

V gene TRBV7-2 combines with J gene TRBJ2-5; a weak D match, TRBD1 (6 bases). The V gene lost 5 bases and the J gene lost 5 bases, with 15 bases spanning the gap. This CDR3 region has 14 residues. Looked up from germline, CDR1 is SGHTA and CDR2 is FQGNSA. CDR3 amino acids: CASSTPSGVETQYF. The CDR3 nucleotides are TGTGCCAGCAGCACCCCTTCAGGGGTGGAGACCCAGTACTTC.

The chain uses TRBV2 and TRBJ1-4; the D gene is possibly TRBD1 (5 bases). Germline V lookup: CDR1 SNHLY, CDR2 FYNNEI. The CDR3 contains 16 residues. V was shortened by 7 bases and J by 4 bases, with 19 bases between the two germline ends. The CDR3 DNA reads TGTGCCAGCACCCCCCGCGCCCAGGGACTTAATGAAAAACTGTTTTTT. Amino acid sequence: CASTPRAQGLNEKLFF.

The chain links TRBV6-6 to TRBJ2-7, with a weak D call TRBD2 (5 bases). The CDR3 loop spans 14 amino acids. From germline, CDR1 is MNHNY and CDR2 SVGAGI (reference sequence). With 0 bases removed from V and 0 bases from J, the gap between germline ends came to 6 bases. The CDR3 nucleotides are TGTGCCAGCAGTTACTCCACTAGCTCCTACGAGCAGTACTTC. Translating gives CASSYSTSSYEQYF.